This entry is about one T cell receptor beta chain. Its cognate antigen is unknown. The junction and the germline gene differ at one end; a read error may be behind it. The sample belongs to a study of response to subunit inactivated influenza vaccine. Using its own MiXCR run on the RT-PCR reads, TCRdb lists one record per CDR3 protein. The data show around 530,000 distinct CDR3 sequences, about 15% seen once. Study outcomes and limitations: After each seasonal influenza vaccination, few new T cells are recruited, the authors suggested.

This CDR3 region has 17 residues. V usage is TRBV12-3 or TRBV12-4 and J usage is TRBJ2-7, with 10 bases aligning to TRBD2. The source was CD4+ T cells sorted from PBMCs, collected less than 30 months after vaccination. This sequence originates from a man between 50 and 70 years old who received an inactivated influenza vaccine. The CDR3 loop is CTSSLRLAGDFSYEQYF. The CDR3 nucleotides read TGTACCAGCAGTTTACGGCTAGCGGGGGACTTCTCCTACGAGCAGTACTTC.